What follows are 4 T cell receptor beta chains derived from one specimen sequenced in a study of Ad26.COV2.S vaccination and SARS-CoV-2 variants. Noted treatment: 15 to 20 received Ad26.COV2.S at low or high dose, single or two shots; about 5 received placebo; per-sample allocation not given. Day 63 following the first vaccine or placebo injection was when the samples were taken. Profiled with immunoSEQ multiplex PCR; TCRdb holds only in-frame clones, not every one. The sample holds roughly 350,000 clones, approximately 90% seen once. Sequences were derived from peripheral blood, sampled in a trial of Ad26.COV2.S vaccine versus placebo. All receptors derive from a person between 18 and 65 years old who received the Ad26.COV2.S COVID-19 vaccine or a placebo.

The chain uses TRBV7-3 and TRBJ2-7; D is perhaps TRBD1 (6 bases). CDR3 length: 13 amino acids. The V and J ends lost 1 base and 7 bases respectively, with 11 bases between them. Per germline, CDR1 SGHTA and CDR2 FQGTGA. The CDR3 DNA reads TGTGCCAGCAGCTTAAATTCAGGGGTTGAGCAGTACTTC. It specifies CASSLNSGVEQYF.

Notes on this clone: An end of the junction differs from the germline gene, which may be a read error. The gene calls are TRBV6-5 and TRBJ1-2; TRBD1 matches 7 bases. This CDR3 has 13 residues. The germline CDR1 and CDR2 sequences are MNHEY and SVGAGI. As DNA, the CDR3 is TGTGCCAGCACCCAGACAGGGTACTACGGCTACACCTTC. It codes for CASTQTGYYGYTF.

The V and J genes are TRBV7-6 and TRBJ1-4; no definite D call. V was clipped by 4 bases and J by 0 bases, with 3 bases between them. The CDR3 loop spans 13 amino acids. Germline CDR1 SGHVS, CDR2 FNYEAQ. The CDR3 sequence is CASSSTTNEKLFF. The CDR3 nucleotides are TGTGCCAGCAGCTCTACAACTAATGAAAAACTGTTTTTT.

This chain joins TRBV6-5 and TRBJ1-5; D is ambiguous. Germline CDR1 reads MNHEY; CDR2 reads SVGAGI. Trimming left V 6 bases short and J 9 bases short, with 21 bases between. The CDR3 contains 15 residues. CDR3 sequence reads: CASSSSSLGIMPQHF. The CDR3 DNA is TGTGCCAGCAGCTCCTCCAGCCTTGGAATCATGCCCCAGCATTTT.